Included here is one TCR beta chain sequence, with context. Its target antigen remains unknown. No base quality values were provided; no much bigger clone lies one nucleotide off. According to the germline V gene (reference sequence), CDR1 reads SGHNT and CDR2 reads YYREEE. Trimming takes 2 bases off V and 4 bases off J; junction bases not matched to a gene: 4. From its cysteine to its phenylalanine, the CDR3 spans 14 amino acids. Only CDR3 DNA is held: 42 bases, read in frame from base 1. Using the deep immunoSEQ assay, TCR CDR3 regions were amplified from genomic DNA by multiplex PCR. For each cell subset, the extracted genomic DNA was distributed evenly across all wells of several immunoSEQ 96-well plates, and each plate served as one replicate. For sorted subsets, each replicate PCR was loaded with approximately 0.2 ug genomic DNA, equivalent to about 30,000 T cell genomes. Purified libraries were quantified with a Qubit 3.0 fluorometer, sized on a Bioanalyzer 2100, and re-quantified with the KAPA Library Quantification kit. Every immunoSEQ 96-well plate was sequenced on a separate single-read 150-cycle Illumina NextSeq 550 flow cell. The paper's data handling went like this. Because only junctional sequences without quality scores were contained in the immunoSEQ output, filtering matching that applied to full-length reads could not be performed. Sequences were annotated with PyIR, a Python wrapper for IgBLAST v1.9, using IMGT germline references to assign V/J genes and CDR3. Any read was removed if the V/J assignment was weak (E-value above 1e-6), the CDR3 was missing, or the read contained stop codons, out-of-frame junctions, or ambiguous translated residues. V3J clonotypes were defined by identical inferred V gene, J gene, and CDR3 amino acid sequence. Percentage overlap between repertoires was computed as shared unique clonotypes divided by the size of the smaller repertoire. Richness of each repertoire was evaluated using RTK rarefaction, the Chao1 estimator, and Recon v2.1 estimates of unobserved clonotypes. OLGA was used to compute generation probabilities for all TCRbeta clonotypes that the gDNA method yielded from a handful of donors. The immuneACCESS repertoire file appears here via TCRdb, limited to in-frame rearrangements. These files lack a portion of the clones; in checked studies, under half of the deficit traces to unresolved V genes, and the cause of the others is not known. V and J calls and clone size come straight from that table; D and trimming were deduced from the DNA. For this sample the table gives roughly 2.2 million clones, of which approximately 90% were detected only once. 0.3% to 0.45% of the sample is held by the ten biggest clonotypes.

The donors were healthy, HIV-negative adults who had no recently reported acute infections or vaccinations. Only Caucasian adults living in Nashville, Tennessee, USA were represented among the donors. Magnetic negative selection was used to enrich CD4+ T cells, after which naive cells were positively selected on CD45RA and the negative fraction became the memory subset. After blood collection by leukapheresis, PBMCs were isolated using Ficoll-Histopaque density gradient centrifugation and then cryopreserved in the vapor phase of liquid nitrogen. Analytical flow cytometry was used to check the purity and quantity of each magnetically sorted T cell population. Genomic DNA was isolated from each sorted fraction and quantified by UV absorbance on a Nanodrop 2000c. This entry belongs to a study of shared clonotypes between healthy human individuals (dated by TCRdb to 2019 to 2021). As for the study more broadly: The cohort included three men and two women between 18 and 49 years of age. For each donor, CD4 naive and CD4 memory were each run on three plates, CD8 naive on two plates, and CD8 memory on one plate. Blood TCR repertoires of about five healthy adults were deeply sequenced to estimate repertoire size and the extent of clonotype sharing between individuals. To increase sequencing depth and limit assay-specific biases, TCR repertoire library preparation and sequencing were carried out by different laboratories using diverse techniques. Between about 0.8 and 9 billion PBMCs per donor were obtained by leukapheresis. Broad study findings and their caveats: Naive subsets generally had larger estimated clonotype richness than memory subsets. Even with the large sequencing depth, rarefaction of the sorted-subset datasets indicated that sequencing was incomplete. Because the study included a small number of donors, the genetic and exposure-history diversity represented was limited. Pairwise subsampling led to the expectation that sequencing depth would affect the degree of clonotype sharing among donors. Sampling was limited to blood, and TCR repertoires in tissue likely differ from TCR repertoires in blood. Roughly 5% of naive CD4, roughly 3.6% of naive CD8, roughly 2.5% of memory CD4, and approximately 0.4% of memory CD8 clonotypes were shared across several donors. Clonotypes shared by all four sorted-subset donors showed higher generation probabilities than non-shared clonotypes.

The chain employs TRBV5-4 and TRBJ1-1; 8 bases in the middle match TRBD1. The clonotype originates from a man aged 18 to 30 in good health. Some clones in this sample may be carry-over from other donors' samples. The sequencing input was naive CD4+ T cells from PBMCs. The cell subset or site label, as the study defines it: CD45RA+ positively selected. This receptor carries the CDR3 CASSFGRGLTEAFF. The nucleotide sequence reads TGTGCCAGCAGCTTTGGCAGGGGGCTCACTGAAGCTTTCTTT.